Detailed here is one T cell receptor beta chain. CDR1 is MNHEY and CDR2 is SVGAGI in the germline V gene. The V gene end was trimmed by 4 bases and the J gene end by 6 bases; junction bases not matched to a gene: 3. The CDR3 covers 13 residues. Sequenced by immunoSEQ multiplex PCR; TCRdb stores in-frame clones only, minus some. The sample records 150,000 to 200,000 clones, 80% to 90% being singletons. This entry is derived from a study of lymphopenia after photon versus proton radiotherapy. This clonotype originated in a man in his fifties with gastric cancer. The gene calls are TRBV6-5 and TRBJ1-5; 7 nucleotides agree with TRBD1. The sequencing here drew on peripheral blood, taken from a patient treated with photon-based radiotherapy. This CDR3 reads CASSSGGGQPQHF. The CDR3 DNA reads as TGTGCCAGCAGTTCAGGGGGGGGTCAGCCCCAGCATTTT.